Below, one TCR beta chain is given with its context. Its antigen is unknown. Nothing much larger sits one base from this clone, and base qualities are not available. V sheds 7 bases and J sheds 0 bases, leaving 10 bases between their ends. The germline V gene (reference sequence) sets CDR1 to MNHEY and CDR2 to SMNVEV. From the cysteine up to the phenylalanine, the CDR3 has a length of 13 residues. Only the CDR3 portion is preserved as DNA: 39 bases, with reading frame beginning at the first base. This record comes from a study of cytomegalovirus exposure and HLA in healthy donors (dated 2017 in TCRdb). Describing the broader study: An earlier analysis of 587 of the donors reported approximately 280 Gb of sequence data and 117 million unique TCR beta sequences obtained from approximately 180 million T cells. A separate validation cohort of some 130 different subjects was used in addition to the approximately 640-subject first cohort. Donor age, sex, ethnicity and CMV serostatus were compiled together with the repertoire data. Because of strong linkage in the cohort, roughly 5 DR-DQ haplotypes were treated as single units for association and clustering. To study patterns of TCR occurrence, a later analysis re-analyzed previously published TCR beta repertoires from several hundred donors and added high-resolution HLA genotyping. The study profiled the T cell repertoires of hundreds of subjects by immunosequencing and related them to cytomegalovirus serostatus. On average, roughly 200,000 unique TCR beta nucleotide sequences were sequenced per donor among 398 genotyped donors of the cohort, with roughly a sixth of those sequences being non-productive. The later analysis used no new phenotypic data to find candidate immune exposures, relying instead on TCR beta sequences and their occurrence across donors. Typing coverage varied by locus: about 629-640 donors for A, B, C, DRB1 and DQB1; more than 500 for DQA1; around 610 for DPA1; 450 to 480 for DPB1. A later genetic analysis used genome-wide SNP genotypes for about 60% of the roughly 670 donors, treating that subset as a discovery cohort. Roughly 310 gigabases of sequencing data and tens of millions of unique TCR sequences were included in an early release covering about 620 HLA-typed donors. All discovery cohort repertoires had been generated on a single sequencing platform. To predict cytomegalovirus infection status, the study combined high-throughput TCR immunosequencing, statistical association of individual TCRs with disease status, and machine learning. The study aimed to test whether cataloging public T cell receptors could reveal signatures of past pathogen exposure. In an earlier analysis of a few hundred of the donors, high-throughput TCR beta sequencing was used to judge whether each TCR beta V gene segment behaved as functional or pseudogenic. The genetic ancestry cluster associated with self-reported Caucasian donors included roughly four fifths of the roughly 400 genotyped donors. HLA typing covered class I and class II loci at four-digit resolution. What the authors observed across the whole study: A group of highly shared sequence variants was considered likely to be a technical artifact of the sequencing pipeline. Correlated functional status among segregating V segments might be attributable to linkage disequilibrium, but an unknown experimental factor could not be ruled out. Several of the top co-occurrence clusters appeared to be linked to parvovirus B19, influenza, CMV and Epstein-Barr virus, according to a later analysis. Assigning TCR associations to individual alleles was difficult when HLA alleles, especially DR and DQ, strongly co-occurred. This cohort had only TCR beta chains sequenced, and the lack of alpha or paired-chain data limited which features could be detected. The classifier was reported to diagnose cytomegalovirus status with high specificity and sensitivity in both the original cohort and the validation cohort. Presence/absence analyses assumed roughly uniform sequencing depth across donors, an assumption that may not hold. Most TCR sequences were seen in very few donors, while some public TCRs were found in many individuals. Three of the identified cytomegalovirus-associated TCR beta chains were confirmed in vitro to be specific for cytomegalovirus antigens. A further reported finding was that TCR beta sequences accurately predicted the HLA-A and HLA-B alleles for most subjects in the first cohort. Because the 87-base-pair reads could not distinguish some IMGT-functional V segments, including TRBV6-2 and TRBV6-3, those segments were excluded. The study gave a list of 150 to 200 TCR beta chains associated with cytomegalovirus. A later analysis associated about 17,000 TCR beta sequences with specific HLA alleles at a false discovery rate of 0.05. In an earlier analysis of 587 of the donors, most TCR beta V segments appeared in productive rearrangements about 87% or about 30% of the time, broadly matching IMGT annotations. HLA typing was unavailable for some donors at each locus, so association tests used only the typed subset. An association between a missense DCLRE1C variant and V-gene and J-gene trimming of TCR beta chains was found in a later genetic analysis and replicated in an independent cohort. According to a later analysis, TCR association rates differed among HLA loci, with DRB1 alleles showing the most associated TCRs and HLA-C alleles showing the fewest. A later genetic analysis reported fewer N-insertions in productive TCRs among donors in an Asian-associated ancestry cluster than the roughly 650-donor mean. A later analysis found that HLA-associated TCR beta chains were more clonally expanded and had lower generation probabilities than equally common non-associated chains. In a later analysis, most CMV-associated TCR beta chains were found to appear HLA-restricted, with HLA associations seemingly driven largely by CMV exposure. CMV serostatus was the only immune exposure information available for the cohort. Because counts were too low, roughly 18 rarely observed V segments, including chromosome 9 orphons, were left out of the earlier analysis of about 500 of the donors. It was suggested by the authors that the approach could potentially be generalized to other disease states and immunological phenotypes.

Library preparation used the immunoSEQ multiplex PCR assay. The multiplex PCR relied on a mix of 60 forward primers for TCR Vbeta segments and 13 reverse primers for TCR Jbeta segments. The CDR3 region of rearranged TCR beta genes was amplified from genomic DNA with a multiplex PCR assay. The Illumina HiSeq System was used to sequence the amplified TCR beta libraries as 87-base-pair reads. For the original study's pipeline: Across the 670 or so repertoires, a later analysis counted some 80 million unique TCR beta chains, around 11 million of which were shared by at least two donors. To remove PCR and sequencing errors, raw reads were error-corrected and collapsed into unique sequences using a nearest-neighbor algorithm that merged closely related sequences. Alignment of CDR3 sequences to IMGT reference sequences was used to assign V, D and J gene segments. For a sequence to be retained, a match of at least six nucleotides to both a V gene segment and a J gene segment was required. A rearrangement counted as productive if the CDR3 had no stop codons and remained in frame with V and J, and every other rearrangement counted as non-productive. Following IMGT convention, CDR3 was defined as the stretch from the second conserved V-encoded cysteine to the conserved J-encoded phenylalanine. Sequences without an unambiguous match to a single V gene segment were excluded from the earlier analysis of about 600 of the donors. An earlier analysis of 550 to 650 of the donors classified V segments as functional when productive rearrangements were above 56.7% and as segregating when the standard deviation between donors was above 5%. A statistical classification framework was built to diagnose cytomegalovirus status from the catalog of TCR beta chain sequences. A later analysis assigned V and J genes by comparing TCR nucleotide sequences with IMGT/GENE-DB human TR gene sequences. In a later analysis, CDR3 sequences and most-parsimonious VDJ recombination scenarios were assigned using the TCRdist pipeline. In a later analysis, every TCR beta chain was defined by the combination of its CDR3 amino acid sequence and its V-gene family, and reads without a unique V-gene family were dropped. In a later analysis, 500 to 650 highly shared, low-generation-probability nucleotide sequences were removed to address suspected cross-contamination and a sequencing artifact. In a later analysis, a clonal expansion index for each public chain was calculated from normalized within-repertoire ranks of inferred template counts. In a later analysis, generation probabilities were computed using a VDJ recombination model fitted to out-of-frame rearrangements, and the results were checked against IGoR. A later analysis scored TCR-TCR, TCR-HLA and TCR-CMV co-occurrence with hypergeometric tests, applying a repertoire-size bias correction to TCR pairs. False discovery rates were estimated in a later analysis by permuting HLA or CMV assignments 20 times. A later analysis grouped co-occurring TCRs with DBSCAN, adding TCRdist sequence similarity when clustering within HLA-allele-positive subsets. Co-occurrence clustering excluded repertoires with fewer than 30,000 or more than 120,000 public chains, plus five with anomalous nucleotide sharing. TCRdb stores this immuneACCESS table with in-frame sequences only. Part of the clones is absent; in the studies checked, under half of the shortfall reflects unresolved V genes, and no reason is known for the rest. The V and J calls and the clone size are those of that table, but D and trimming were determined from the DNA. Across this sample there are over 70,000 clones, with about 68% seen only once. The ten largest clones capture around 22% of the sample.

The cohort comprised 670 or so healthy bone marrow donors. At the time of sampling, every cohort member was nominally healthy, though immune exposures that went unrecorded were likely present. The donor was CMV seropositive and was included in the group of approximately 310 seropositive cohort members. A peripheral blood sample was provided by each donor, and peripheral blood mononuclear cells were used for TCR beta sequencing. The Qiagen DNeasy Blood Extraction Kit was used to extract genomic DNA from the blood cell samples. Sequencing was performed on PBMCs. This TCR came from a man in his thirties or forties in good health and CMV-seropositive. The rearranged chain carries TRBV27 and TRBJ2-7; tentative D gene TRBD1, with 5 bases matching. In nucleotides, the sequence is TGTGCCAGCAAAGGGGCTCCCTCCTACGAGCAGTACTTC. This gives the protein CASKGAPSYEQYF.